This T cell receptor beta chain emerged from a study of vaccination and CD4 T cells after COVID-19 (dated by TCRdb to 2022 to 2024). In the study overall: Convalescent patients had a positive SARS-CoV-2 result on nasal swab PCR, and of these patients, about ten had mild disease and one had severe disease. In the convalescent cohort there were six males and four females, among whom were two Hispanic individuals, seven Caucasians, two Asians and one multiracial person. Participants got two doses of the Pfizer-BioNTech BNT162b2 vaccine (n=8) or two doses of the Moderna mRNA-1273 vaccine (n=2). Post-COVID blood samples from convalescent patients were collected a median of approximately 100 days after diagnosis, with a range of 35 to 161 days. Post-vaccine blood samples were taken a median of 72 days after the second vaccine dose, with a range of about 12 to 250 days. The cultures were stimulated with overlapping spike peptide pools from SARS-CoV-2 and from the common cold coronaviruses HCoV-NL63, HCoV-OC43 and HCoV-229E. Control cultures used a CEFX viral epitope pool as positive control, an HIV-1 Nef peptide pool as negative control, or no peptide. In around 9 COVID-19 convalescent patients and a handful of infection-naive healthy vaccine recipients, researchers compared the spike-specific CD4+ TCR repertoire from before mRNA vaccination with the repertoire from after. General findings and caveats noted by the study authors: Among the post-vaccine SARS-CoV-2-reactive clones in convalescent patients, a median 86.3% showed up only after vaccination, which suggests vaccine-specific priming. The number of convalescent patients in the study was relatively small, and the study did not examine early timepoints following natural infection. The median count of SARS-CoV-2-reactive clonotypes went up from around 21 after infection to 38 after vaccination, although the change was not significant. In convalescent patients, nearly all vaccine-specific clones (304 of 307) were found to be mono-reactive for SARS-CoV-2 spike rather than cross-reactive with common cold coronaviruses.

Taken from cysteine to phenylalanine, the CDR3 has 14 residues. CDR3 DNA only is kept here, 42 bases in frame from base 1. The germline V gene gives CDR1 as KGHDR and CDR2 as SFDVKD. V lost 4 bases and J lost 6 bases; the stretch between them is 11 bases long. The meaning of the sample's treatment or condition label: roughly 10-day PBMC culture with coronavirus spike peptide pools or control peptides (ViraFEST assay). The ViraFEST assay, used in the study, expanded antigen-specific T cells with peptide pools and then identified the expanded clonotypes through TCR sequencing. Positive SARS-CoV-2 PCR tests in the convalescent patients dated from March to December 2020, before Alpha, Beta and Delta variants emerged in the United States. PBMCs were cultured at roughly 1.9 million per well in IMDM supplemented with approximately 4.7% human AB serum and about 9.6 IU/ml IL-2, with 9.5 to 10 ug/ml peptide pools added. Half of the culture medium was replaced with fresh IL-2-containing medium on days 3 and 7. Once the cells had been in culture for 10 days, the EasySep CD4+ T cell isolation kit was used to isolate CD4+ T cells by negative selection. Ficoll-Paque Plus gradient centrifugation was used to isolate PBMCs from whole blood, and the isolated PBMCs were then either used fresh or cryopreserved at -140C. Culture conditions were generally each tested in triplicate wells.

On this clonotype: Its antigen is unknown. Within one base of it there is no much larger clone, and no base qualities were kept.

Preparation of the library involved PCR. TCR sequencing of DNA from cultured CD4+ T cells used the Oncomine TCR Beta short-read assay at the Johns Hopkins FTIC core. The QIAamp micro DNA kit was used to extract genomic DNA from the cultured CD4+ T cells. Oncomine TCR Beta libraries made from cultured CD4+ T cells were pooled using unique dual indexes and sequenced on an Illumina iSeq 100. As for the authors' bioinformatics: Non-productive sequences were removed, and CDR3s not starting with C, not ending with F or W, or shorter than 7 amino acids were discarded. The MANAFEST web application was used to identify antigen-specific clonotypes by comparing peptide-stimulated wells against reference wells and other culture wells. Positive clones required FDR below 0.05, an odds ratio above 5, and productive frequency above 0.1% in at least two of three replicate wells. Clonotypes that were significantly expanded in both SARS-CoV-2 spike wells and at least one common cold coronavirus spike condition were defined as cross-reactive. Similarity between CDR3 sequences was evaluated in R version 3.6.1 using Levenshtein distances (stringdist) and unrooted phylogenetic trees (ape). TCRdb itself trimmed the public reads at Q25 with fastp, ran MiXCR and retained productive beta chains. CDR3 protein sequences are deduplicated, and each keeps its most common genes and DNA. These V and J calls originate from TCRdb's pipeline instead of the authors' own analysis. Here the sample has about 16,000 distinct CDR3 sequences; about 35% occur a single time. The ten largest clones capture 13% to 15% of the sample.

Input material: cultured CD4+ T cells from blood. The sequence links TRBV24-1 to TRBJ1-4, and TRBD1 may be the D gene, going by 5 matching bases. The TCR was taken from a human donor with COVID-19. The sequenced DNA: TGTGCCACCAGTGACCCGGGCAGGGATGAAAAACTGTTTTTT. It is translated as CATSDPGRDEKLFF.